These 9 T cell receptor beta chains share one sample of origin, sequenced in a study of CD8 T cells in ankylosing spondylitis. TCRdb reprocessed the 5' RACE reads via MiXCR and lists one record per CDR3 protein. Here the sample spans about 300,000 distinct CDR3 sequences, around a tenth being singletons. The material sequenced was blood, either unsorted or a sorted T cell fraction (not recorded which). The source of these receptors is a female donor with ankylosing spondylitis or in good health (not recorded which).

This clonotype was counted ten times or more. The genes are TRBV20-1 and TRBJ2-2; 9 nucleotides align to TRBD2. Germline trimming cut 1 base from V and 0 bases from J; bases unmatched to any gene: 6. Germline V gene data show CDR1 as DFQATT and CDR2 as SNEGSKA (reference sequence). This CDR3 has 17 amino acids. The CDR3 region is CSARVLAGPSNTGELFF. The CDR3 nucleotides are TGCAGTGCTAGAGTCCTAGCGGGGCCTTCGAACACCGGGGAGCTGTTTTTT.

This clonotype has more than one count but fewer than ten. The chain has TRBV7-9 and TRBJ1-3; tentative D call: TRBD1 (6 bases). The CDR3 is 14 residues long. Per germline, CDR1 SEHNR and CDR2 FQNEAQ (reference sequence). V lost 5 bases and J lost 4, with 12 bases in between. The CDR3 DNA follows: TGTGCCAGCAGCCCAGGACAGAAAGGAAACACCATATATTTT. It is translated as CASSPGQKGNTIYF.

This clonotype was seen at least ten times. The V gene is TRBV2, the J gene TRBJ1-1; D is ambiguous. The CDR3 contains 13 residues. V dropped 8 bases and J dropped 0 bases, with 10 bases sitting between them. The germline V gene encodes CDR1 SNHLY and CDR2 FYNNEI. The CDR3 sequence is CASPTGLNTEAFF. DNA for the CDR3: TGTGCCAGCCCCACGGGGTTGAACACTGAAGCTTTCTTT. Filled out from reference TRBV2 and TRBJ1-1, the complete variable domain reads EPEVTQTPSHQVTQMGQEVILRCVPISNHLYFYWYRQILGQKVEFLVSFYNNEISEKSEIFDDQFSVERPDGSNFTLKIRSTKLEDSAMYFCASPTGLNTEAFFGQGTRLTVV.

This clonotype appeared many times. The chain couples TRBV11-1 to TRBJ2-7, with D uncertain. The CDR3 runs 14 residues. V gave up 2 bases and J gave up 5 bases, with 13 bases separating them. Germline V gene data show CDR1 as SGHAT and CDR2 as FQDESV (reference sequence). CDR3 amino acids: CASSLNVWNNEQYF. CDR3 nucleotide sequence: TGTGCCAGCAGCTTAAATGTGTGGAACAACGAGCAGTACTTC.

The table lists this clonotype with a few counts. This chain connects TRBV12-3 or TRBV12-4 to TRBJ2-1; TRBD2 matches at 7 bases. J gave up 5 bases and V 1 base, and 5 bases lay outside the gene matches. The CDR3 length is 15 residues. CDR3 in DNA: TGTGCCAGCAGTTTAGGAACGGGAGGCAACAATGAGCAGTTCTTC. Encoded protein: CASSLGTGGNNEQFF.

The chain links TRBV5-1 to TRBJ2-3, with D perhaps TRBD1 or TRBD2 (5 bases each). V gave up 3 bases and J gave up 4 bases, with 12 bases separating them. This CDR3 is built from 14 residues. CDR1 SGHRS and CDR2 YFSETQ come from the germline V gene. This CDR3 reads CASSWGPGADTQYF. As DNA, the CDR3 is TGCGCCAGCAGCTGGGGACCCGGGGCAGATACGCAGTATTTT. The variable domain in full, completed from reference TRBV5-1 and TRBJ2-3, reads KAGVTQTPRYLIKTRGQQVTLSCSPISGHRSVSWYQQTPGQGLQFLFEYFSETQRNKGNFPGRFSGRQFSNSRSEMNVSTLELGDSALYLCASSWGPGADTQYFGPGTRLTVL.

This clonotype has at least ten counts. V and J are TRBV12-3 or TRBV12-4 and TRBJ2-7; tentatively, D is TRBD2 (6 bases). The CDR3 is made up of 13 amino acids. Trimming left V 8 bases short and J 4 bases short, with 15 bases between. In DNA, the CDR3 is TGTGCCAGCGGATTAGCCGGGAGTTACGAGCAGTACTTC. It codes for CASGLAGSYEQYF.

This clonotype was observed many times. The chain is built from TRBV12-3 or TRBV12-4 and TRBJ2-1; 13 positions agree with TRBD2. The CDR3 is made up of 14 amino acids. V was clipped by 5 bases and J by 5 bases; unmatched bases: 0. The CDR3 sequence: CASSGTSGNNEQFF. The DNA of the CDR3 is TGTGCCAGCAGTGGGACTAGCGGGAACAATGAGCAGTTCTTC.

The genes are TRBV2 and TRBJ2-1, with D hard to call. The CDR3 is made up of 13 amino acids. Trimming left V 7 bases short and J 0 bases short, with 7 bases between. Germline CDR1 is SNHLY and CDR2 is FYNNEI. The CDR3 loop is CASTESSYNEQFF. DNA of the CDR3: TGTGCCAGCACCGAAAGCTCCTACAATGAGCAGTTCTTC.